Detailed here is one T cell receptor beta chain. Its target is unknown. The data are from a study of T-cell memory formation after mild COVID-19. The overall study: The study found TCR clusters largely donor specific. Study findings and constraints: The study found balanced CD4/CD8 in clones contracting day 15 to 85 and a CD4+ lean in later expanders. Largely, contracting CD4+ clones fell within CM and EM, and contracting CD8+ clones within EMRA.

After 5'RACE with constant-segment primers, TCR alpha and TCR beta cDNA libraries carrying sample barcodes and UMIs were obtained. One entry per CDR3 protein results from TCRdb running MiXCR on the 5' RACE reads. The sample records tens of thousands of distinct CDR3 sequences, approximately 16% being singletons. The sequencing sample was made of PBMCs or a T cell subset sorted from them (not recorded which). The clonotype originates from a man in his late teens or twenties who had mild COVID-19 (a few samples of this study predate the infection). Cell type and time point are not known.

The CDR3 sequence: CASSAPGGLGTDTQYF. The CDR3 nucleotides read TGTGCCAGCAGCGCTCCGGGGGGCCTGGGCACAGATACGCAGTATTTT. This sequence joins TRBV9 and TRBJ2-3; perhaps TRBD2 as D (7 bases). The V end lost 3 bases, the J end lost 1 base, and 15 bases lay between the germline ends. This CDR3 is built from 16 residues. CDR1 is SGDLS and CDR2 is YYNGEE in the germline V gene.